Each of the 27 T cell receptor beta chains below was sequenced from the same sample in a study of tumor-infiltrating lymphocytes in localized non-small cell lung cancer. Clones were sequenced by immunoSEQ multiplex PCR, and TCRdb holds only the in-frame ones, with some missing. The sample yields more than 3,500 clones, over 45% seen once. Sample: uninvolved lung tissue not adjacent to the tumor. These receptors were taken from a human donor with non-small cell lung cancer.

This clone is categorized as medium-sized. The CDR3 protein is CASSQVTGRSDTGELFF. In DNA, the CDR3 is TGCGCCAGCAGCCAAGTCACAGGGAGGTCGGACACCGGGGAGCTGTTTTTT. V usage is TRBV4-1 and J usage is TRBJ2-2; D possibly matches TRBD1 or TRBD2 (6 bases each). Trimming removed 1 base at V and 3 bases at J, with 15 bases between. The CDR3 totals 17 residues. From germline, CDR1 is MGHRA and CDR2 YSYEKL.

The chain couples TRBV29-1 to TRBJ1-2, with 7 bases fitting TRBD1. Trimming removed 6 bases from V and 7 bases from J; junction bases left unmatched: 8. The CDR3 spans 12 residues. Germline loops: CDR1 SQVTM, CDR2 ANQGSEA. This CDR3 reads CSVEQGSGGYTF. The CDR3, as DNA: TGCAGCGTCGAACAGGGGTCCGGTGGCTACACCTTC.

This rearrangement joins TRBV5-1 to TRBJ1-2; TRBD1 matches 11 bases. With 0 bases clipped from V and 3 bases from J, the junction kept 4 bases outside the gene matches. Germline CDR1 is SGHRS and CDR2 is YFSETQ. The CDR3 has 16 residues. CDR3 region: CASSLGPGQGDYGYTF. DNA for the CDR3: TGCGCCAGCAGCTTGGGGCCGGGACAGGGGGACTATGGCTACACCTTC. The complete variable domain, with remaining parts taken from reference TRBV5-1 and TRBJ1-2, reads KAGVTQTPRYLIKTRGQQVTLSCSPISGHRSVSWYQQTPGQGLQFLFEYFSETQRNKGNFPGRFSGRQFSNSRSEMNVSTLELGDSALYLCASSLGPGQGDYGYTFGSGTRLTVV.

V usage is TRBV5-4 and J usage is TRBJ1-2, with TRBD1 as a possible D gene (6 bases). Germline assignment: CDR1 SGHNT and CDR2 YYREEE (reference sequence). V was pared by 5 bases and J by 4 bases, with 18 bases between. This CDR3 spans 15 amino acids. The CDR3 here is CASRDSRGTFYGYTF. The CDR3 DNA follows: TGTGCCAGCAGGGACTCGAGGGGGACCTTCTATGGCTACACCTTC.

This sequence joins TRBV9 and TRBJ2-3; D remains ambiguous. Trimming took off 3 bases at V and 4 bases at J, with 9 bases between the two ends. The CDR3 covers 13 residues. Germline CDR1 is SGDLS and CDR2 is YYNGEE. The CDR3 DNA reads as TGTGCCAGCAGCGCCGCCTCCCCAGATACGCAGTATTTT. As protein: CASSAASPDTQYF.

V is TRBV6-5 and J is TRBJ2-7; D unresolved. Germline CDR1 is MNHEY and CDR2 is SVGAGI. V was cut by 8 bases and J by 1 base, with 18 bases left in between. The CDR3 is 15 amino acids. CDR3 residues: CASAESQNPSYEQYF. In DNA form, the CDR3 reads TGTGCCAGCGCCGAAAGTCAGAATCCATCCTACGAGCAGTACTTC.

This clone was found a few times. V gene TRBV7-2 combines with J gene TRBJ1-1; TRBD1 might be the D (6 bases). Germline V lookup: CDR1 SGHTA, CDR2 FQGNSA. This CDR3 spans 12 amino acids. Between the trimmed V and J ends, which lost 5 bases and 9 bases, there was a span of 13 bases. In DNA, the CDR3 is TGTGCCAGCAGCCCGGACAGCGGACAAGCTTTCTTT. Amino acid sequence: CASSPDSGQAFF.

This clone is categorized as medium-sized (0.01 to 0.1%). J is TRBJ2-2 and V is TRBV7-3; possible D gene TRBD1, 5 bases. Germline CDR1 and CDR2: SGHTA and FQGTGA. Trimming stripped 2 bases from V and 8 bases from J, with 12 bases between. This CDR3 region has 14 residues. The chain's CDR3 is CASSLAATAGELFF. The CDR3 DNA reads TGTGCCAGCAGCTTAGCCGCGACAGCTGGGGAGCTGTTTTTT. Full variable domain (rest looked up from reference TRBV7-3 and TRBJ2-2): GAGVSQTPSNKVTEKGKYVELRCDPISGHTALYWYRQSLGQGPEFLIYFQGTGAADDSGLPNDRFFAVRPEGSVSTLKIQRTERGDSAVYLCASSLAATAGELFFGEGSRLTVL.

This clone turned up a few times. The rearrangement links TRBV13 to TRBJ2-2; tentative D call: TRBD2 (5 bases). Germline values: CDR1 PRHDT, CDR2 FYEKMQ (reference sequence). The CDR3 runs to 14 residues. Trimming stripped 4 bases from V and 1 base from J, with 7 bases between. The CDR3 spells CASSSEENTGELFF. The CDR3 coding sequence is TGTGCCAGCAGCTCGGAGGAGAACACCGGGGAGCTGTTTTTT.

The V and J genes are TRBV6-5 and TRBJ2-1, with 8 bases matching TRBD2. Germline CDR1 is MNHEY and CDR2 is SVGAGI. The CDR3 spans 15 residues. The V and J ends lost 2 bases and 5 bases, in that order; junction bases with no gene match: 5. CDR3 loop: CASSYGRGGHNEQFF. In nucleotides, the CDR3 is TGTGCCAGCAGTTACGGCCGGGGGGGACACAATGAGCAGTTCTTC.

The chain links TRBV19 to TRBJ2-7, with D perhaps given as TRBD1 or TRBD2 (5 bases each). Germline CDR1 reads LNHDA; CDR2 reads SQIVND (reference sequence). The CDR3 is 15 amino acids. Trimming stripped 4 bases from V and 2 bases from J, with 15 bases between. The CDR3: CASSTHGAATYEQYF. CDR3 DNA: TGTGCCAGTAGTACCCACGGGGCAGCTACCTACGAGCAGTACTTC.

The CDR3 reads CASSERVEKLFF. Written as DNA, the CDR3 is TGTGCCAGCAGTGAACGGGTAGAAAAACTGTTTTTT. V and J are TRBV2 and TRBJ1-4; D is ambiguous. Germline CDR1 reads SNHLY; CDR2 reads FYNNEI. Deletions cut 2 bases from V and 8 bases from J, with 6 bases between. The CDR3 contains 12 residues.

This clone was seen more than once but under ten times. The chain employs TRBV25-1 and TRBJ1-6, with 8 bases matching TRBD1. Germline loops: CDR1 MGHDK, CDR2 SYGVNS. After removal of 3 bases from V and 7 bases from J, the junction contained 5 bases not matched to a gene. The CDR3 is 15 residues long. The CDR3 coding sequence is TGTGCCAGCAGTGAGTGGACAGGGACAAATTCACCCCTCCACTTT. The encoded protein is CASSEWTGTNSPLHF.

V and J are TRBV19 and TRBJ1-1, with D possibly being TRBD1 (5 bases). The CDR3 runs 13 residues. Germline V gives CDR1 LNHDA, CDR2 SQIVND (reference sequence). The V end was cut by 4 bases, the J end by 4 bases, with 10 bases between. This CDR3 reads CASSTQGGTEAFF. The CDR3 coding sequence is TGTGCCAGTAGTACCCAGGGAGGCACTGAAGCTTTCTTT.

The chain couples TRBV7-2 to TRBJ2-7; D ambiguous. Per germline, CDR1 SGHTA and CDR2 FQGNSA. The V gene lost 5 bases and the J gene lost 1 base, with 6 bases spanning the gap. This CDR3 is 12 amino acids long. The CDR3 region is CASSLQSYEQYF. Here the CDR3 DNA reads TGTGCCAGCAGCCTACAGTCCTACGAGCAGTACTTC.

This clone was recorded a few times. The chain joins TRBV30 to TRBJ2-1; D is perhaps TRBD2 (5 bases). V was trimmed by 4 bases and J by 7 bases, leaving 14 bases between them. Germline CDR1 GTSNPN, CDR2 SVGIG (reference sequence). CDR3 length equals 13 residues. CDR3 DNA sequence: TGTGCCTGGACCTACCTAGCTCGAAATGAGCAGTTCTTC. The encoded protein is CAWTYLARNEQFF.

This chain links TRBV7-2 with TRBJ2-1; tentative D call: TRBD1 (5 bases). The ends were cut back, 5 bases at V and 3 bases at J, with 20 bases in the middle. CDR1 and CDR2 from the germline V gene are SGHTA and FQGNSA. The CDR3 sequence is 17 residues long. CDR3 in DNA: TGTGCCAGCAGCCCTCAGACCCCAGGGTTTGGCTACAATGAGCAGTTCTTC. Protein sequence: CASSPQTPGFGYNEQFF. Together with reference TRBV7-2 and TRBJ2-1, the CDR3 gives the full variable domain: GAGVSQSPSNKVTEKGKDVELRCDPISGHTALYWYRQSLGQGLEFLIYFQGNSAPDKSGLPSDRFSAERTGGSVSTLTIQRTQQEDSAVYLCASSPQTPGFGYNEQFFGPGTRLTVL.

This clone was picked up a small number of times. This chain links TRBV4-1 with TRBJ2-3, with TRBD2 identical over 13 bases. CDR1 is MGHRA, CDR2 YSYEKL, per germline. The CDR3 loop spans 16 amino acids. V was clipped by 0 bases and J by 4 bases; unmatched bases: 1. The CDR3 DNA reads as TGCGCCAGCAGCCAAGATGGGACTAGCGGGGCAGATACGCAGTATTTT. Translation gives CASSQDGTSGADTQYF.

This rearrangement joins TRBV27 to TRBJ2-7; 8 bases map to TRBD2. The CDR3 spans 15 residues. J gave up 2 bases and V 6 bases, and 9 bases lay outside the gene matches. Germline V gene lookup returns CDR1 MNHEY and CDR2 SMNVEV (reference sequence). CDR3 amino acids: CASSAGGASTYEQYF. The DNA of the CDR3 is TGTGCCAGCAGCGCCGGGGGGGCCAGTACCTACGAGCAGTACTTC.

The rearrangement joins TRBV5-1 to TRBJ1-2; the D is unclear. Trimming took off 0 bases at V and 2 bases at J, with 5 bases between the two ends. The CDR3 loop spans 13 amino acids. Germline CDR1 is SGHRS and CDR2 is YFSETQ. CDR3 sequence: CASSLERNYGYTF. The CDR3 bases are TGCGCCAGCAGCTTGGAACGGAACTATGGCTACACCTTC.

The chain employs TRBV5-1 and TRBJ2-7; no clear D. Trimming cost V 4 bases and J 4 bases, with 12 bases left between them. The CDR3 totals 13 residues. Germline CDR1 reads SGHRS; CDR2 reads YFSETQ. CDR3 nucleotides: TGCGCCAGCAGCCCATACGGCGCATACGAGCAGTACTTC. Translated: CASSPYGAYEQYF.

CDR3 amino acids: CASSLRGPGTGITDTQYF. Written as DNA, the CDR3 is TGCGCCAGCAGCCTCAGGGGGCCGGGGACAGGGATCACAGATACGCAGTATTTT. The V and J genes are TRBV4-1 and TRBJ2-3; 9 bases align to TRBD1. The V gene's germline CDR1 is MGHRA and CDR2 YSYEKL. The V and J ends lost 4 bases and 2 bases, in that order; junction bases with no gene match: 13. CDR3 length equals 18 residues.

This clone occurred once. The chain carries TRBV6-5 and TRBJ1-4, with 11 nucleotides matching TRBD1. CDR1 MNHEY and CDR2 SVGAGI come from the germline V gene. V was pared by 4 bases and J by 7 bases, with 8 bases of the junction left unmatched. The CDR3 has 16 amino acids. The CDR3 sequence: CASSWAMGQGGEKLFF. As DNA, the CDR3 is TGTGCCAGCAGTTGGGCCATGGGACAGGGGGGTGAAAAACTGTTTTTT.

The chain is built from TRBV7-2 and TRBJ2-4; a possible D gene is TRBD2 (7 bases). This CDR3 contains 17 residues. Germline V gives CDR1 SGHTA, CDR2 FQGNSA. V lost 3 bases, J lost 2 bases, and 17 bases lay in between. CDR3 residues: CASSFVSSGGPKNIQYF. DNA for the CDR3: TGTGCCAGCAGCTTCGTTTCATCCGGGGGGCCCAAAAACATTCAGTACTTC. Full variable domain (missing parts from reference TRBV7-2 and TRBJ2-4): GAGVSQSPSNKVTEKGKDVELRCDPISGHTALYWYRQSLGQGLEFLIYFQGNSAPDKSGLPSDRFSAERTGGSVSTLTIQRTQQEDSAVYLCASSFVSSGGPKNIQYFGAGTRLSVL.

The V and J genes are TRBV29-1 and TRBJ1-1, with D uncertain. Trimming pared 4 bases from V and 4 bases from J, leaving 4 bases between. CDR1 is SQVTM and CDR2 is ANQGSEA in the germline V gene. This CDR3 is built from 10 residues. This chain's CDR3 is CSVGVTEAFF. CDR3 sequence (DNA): TGCAGCGTTGGAGTCACTGAAGCTTTCTTT.

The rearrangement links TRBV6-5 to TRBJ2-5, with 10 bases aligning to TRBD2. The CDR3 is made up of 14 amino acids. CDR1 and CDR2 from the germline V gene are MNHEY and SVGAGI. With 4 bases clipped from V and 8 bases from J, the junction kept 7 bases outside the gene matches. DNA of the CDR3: TGTGCCAGCAGTTCTTCTAGCGGGAGTTCAACCCAGTACTTC. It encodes CASSSSSGSSTQYF.

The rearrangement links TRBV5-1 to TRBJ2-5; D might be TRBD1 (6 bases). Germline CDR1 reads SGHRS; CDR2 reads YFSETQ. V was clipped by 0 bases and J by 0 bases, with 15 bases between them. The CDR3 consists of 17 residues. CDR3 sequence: CASSLGPPRGNQETQYF. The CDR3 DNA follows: TGCGCCAGCAGCTTGGGACCCCCCAGGGGCAACCAAGAGACCCAGTACTTC.